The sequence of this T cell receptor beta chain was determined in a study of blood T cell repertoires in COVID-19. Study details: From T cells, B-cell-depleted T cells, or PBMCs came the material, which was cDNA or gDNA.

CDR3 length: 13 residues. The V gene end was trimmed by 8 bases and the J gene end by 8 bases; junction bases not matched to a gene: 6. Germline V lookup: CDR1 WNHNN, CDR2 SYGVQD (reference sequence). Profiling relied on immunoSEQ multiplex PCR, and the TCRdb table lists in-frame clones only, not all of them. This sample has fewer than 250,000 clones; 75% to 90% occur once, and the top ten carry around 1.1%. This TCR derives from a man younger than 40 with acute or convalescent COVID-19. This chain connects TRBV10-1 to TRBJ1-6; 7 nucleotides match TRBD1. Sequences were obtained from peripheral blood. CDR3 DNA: TGCGCCAGCTCGAACAGGGGTGATTCACCCCTCCACTTT. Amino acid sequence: CASSNRGDSPLHF.